This T cell receptor (beta chain) emerged from a study of CD8 T cells in ankylosing spondylitis. Study results and caveats: Previous work reported some of these motif variants in the synovial fluid and blood of reactive arthritis. A motif of fewer than ten highly homologous TCR beta variants was seen as apparently characteristic of ankylosing spondylitis blood. Matched ankylosing spondylitis synovial fluid reportedly showed significant enrichment of disease-linked clones.

The CDR3 loop spans 12 amino acids. Germline assignment: CDR1 SQVTM and CDR2 ANQGSEA. A remark on this clonotype: Its target is not known. Given a much more abundant clone one base away, this may be a read error.

The authors made TCR beta libraries by quantitative 5'-RACE with molecular barcodes. From the 5' RACE reads, TCRdb called clonotypes with MiXCR, one entry per CDR3 protein. Of over 75,000 distinct CDR3 sequences in the sample, roughly 8.8% were seen once. The rearrangement links TRBV29-1 to TRBJ1-1; the D is unclear. The TCR originated in a male donor with ankylosing spondylitis or in good health (not recorded which). Input material: blood, either unsorted or a sorted T cell fraction (not recorded which). The CDR3 nucleotides are TGCAGCATTGAAGATACCTGGACTGAAGCTTTCTTT. This translates into CSIEDTWTEAFF.